This T cell receptor (beta chain) was identified during a study of blood T cell repertoires in COVID-19. Study as a whole: PBMCs, B-cell-depleted T cells, or T cells were the source of the cDNA or gDNA that made up the material.

Sequencing used immunoSEQ multiplex PCR; TCRdb keeps in-frame clones, though not all of them. The sample records 45,000 to 65,000 clones, 91% being singletons. This clone was counted a single time. The origin of this receptor is a human donor in a cohort sampled during active COVID-19. The sample consisted of peripheral blood.

CDR3 region: CASSQGTSGRTSGTDTQYF. The CDR3 DNA sequence: TGTGCCAGCAGCCAAGGGACTAGCGGGAGGACCTCCGGCACAGATACGCAGTATTTT. This chain links TRBV3-1 (or the pseudogene TRBV3-2) with TRBJ2-3; 14 bases are a match to TRBD2. Germline CDR1 reads LGHDT; CDR2 reads YNNKEL (reference sequence). The ends lost 1 base at V and 1 base at J; junction bases unmatched: 7. The CDR3 runs to 19 residues.